This T cell receptor beta chain emerged from a study of vaccination and CD4 T cells after COVID-19 (dated 2022 in TCRdb). At the level of the whole study: Every convalescent patient had a positive nasal swab PCR test for SARS-CoV-2, with mild disease in 8 to 10 patients and severe disease in one. In the convalescent cohort there were six males and four females, among whom were two Hispanic individuals, seven Caucasians, two Asians and one multiracial person. Two doses of either the Pfizer-BioNTech BNT162b2 vaccine (n=8) or the Moderna mRNA-1273 vaccine (n=2) were administered to participants. Post-COVID blood samples from convalescent patients were collected a median of around 100 days after diagnosis, with a range of about 35 to 180 days. Post-vaccine blood samples were collected a median of around 2.5 months after the second vaccine dose, ranging from roughly 12 to 250 days. Culture stimuli were overlapping spike peptide pools from SARS-CoV-2 and from the common cold coronaviruses HCoV-NL63, HCoV-OC43 and HCoV-229E. Control cultures used a CEFX viral epitope pool as positive control, an HIV-1 Nef peptide pool as negative control, or no peptide. In roughly nine COVID-19 convalescent patients and a handful of infection-naive healthy vaccine recipients, the spike-specific CD4+ TCR repertoire before mRNA vaccination was compared with the repertoire after mRNA vaccination. The investigation overall reported the following: An increase in the median number of SARS-CoV-2-reactive clonotypes from 20 to 25 after infection to some 38 after vaccination was observed, but the change was not found to be significant. Among convalescent patients, a median roughly 90% of the SARS-CoV-2-reactive clones seen after vaccination appeared only after vaccination, which suggests priming specific to the vaccine. In convalescent patients, nearly all vaccine-specific clones (304 of 307) were found to be mono-reactive for SARS-CoV-2 spike rather than cross-reactive with common cold coronaviruses. The number of convalescent patients in the study was relatively small, and the study did not examine early timepoints following natural infection.

Library method: PCR. At the Johns Hopkins FTIC core, DNA from the cultured CD4+ T cells underwent TCR sequencing with the Oncomine TCR Beta short-read assay. The QIAamp micro DNA kit was used to extract genomic DNA from the cultured CD4+ T cells. Oncomine TCR Beta libraries from cultured CD4+ T cells were pooled with unique dual indexes and sequenced on an Illumina iSeq 100. The original methods were these. Non-productive sequences were removed, and CDR3s that did not start with C, did not end with F or W, or were shorter than 7 amino acids were discarded. Antigen-specific clonotypes were identified using the MANAFEST web application through comparison of peptide-stimulated wells with reference and other culture wells. Positive clones required FDR below 0.05, an odds ratio above 5, and productive frequency above 0.1% in at least two of three replicate wells. Cross-reactive clonotypes were defined as significantly expanded in both SARS-CoV-2 spike wells and at least one common cold coronavirus spike condition. Levenshtein distances (stringdist) and unrooted phylogenetic trees (ape) in R version 3.6.1 were used to assess CDR3 homology. TCRdb took the public reads, trimmed them with fastp at Q25, ran MiXCR for clone calling and kept in-frame beta chains. All rows with the same CDR3 protein become a single entry with the most common DNA and genes. The V and J calls were determined by TCRdb, not by the authors. This sample comprises some 8,400 distinct CDR3 sequences, about 63% of them detected only once. The ten largest make up less than 40% of the sample.

V loses 8 bases, J loses 1 base, and the germline ends lie 9 bases apart. From the cysteine through the phenylalanine, the CDR3 covers 13 amino acids. Only CDR3 DNA remains: 39 bases, in frame from the first base. Sequences SGHAT (CDR1) and FQNNGV (CDR2) are obtained from the germline V gene. This clonotype was counted between two and nine times. Its binding antigen is unknown. It has no much larger one-base neighbor in the sample; base qualities were not kept. This specimen's treatment or condition label, interpreted: roughly nine-day PBMC culture with coronavirus spike peptide pools or control peptides (ViraFEST assay). The ViraFEST assay was used in the study, in which antigen-specific T cells were expanded with peptide pools and expanded clonotypes were subsequently identified by TCR sequencing. The positive SARS-CoV-2 PCR tests of the convalescent patients were dated from March to December 2020, before the Alpha, Beta and Delta variants emerged in the United States. PBMCs were cultured at about 2 million per well in IMDM supplemented with approximately 5.3% human AB serum and about 10 IU/ml IL-2, with about 9 ug/ml peptide pools added. Half of the culture medium was replaced with fresh IL-2-containing medium on days 3 and 7. After approximately 11 days of culture, CD4+ T cells were isolated by negative selection with the EasySep CD4+ T cell isolation kit. PBMCs were separated from whole blood using Ficoll-Paque Plus gradient centrifugation and then either used fresh or cryopreserved at -140C. In general, triplicate wells were set up for every culture condition.

This sequence was found in a human donor who had recovered from COVID-19. The chain uses TRBV11-2 and TRBJ1-5, with TRBD1 perhaps the D gene, on 5 matching bases. Sequences were obtained from CD4+ T cells from blood, cultured in vitro. The nucleotide sequence is given as TGTGCCAGCGGCCGGGACAGCAATCAGCCCCAGCATTTT. Translated, this gives CASGRDSNQPQHF.